The 10 T cell receptor beta chains in this list originate from one sample, sequenced in a study of blood T cell repertoires in COVID-19. Method: immunoSEQ multiplex PCR; TCRdb's copy keeps in-frame clones and lacks some. The table shows about 70,000 clones, with around 80% occurring only once. Sequenced material: peripheral blood. The receptors shown here come from a woman of 80 years or more with active or convalescent COVID-19.

This rearrangement joins TRBV19 to TRBJ2-5; 8 bases align to TRBD2. With 5 bases clipped from V and 5 bases from J, the junction kept 4 bases outside the gene matches. The CDR3 runs 13 residues. The germline V gene encodes CDR1 LNHDA and CDR2 SQIVND (reference sequence). The CDR3 DNA is TGTGCCAGTAGTTTAGCGGGGTTTGAGACCCAGTACTTC. It yields the protein CASSLAGFETQYF.

The chain joins TRBV12-3 or TRBV12-4 to TRBJ2-7, with D possibly TRBD1 on 5 matching bases. The CDR3 has 13 residues. V dropped 6 bases and J dropped 7 bases, with 16 bases sitting between them. CDR3 sequence reads: CASSSGHKGEQYF. CDR3 bases: TGTGCCAGCAGCTCCGGACACAAAGGGGAGCAGTACTTC.

The rearrangement joins TRBV5-1 to TRBJ1-1, with D maybe TRBD1 (6 bases). Per germline, CDR1 SGHRS and CDR2 YFSETQ. This CDR3 is 14 amino acids long. V shed 4 bases and J shed 8 bases, with 18 bases lying between them. The CDR3 sequence is CASSPAGAGSEAFF. CDR3 in DNA: TGCGCCAGCAGCCCCGCAGGGGCCGGTTCGGAAGCTTTCTTT.

The J gene is TRBJ1-2, the V gene TRBV7-8, with 7 bases that match TRBD1. V gave up 6 bases and J gave up 5 bases; unmatched junction bases: 6. Germline assignment: CDR1 SGHVS and CDR2 FQNEAQ. CDR3 length equals 13 residues. CDR3 in amino acids: CASSPQGLYGYTF. The CDR3 DNA reads as TGTGCCAGCAGTCCACAGGGGCTTTATGGCTACACCTTC. The variable domain in full, with the rest retrieved from reference TRBV7-8 and TRBJ1-2, is GAGVSQSPRYKVAKRGQDVALRCDPISGHVSLFWYQQALGQGPEFLTYFQNEAQLDKSGLPSDRFFAERPEGSVSTLKIQRTQQEDSAVYLCASSPQGLYGYTFGSGTRLTVV.

The chain couples TRBV11-2 to TRBJ1-1; no definite D call. The CDR3 totals 13 residues. The V gene's germline CDR1 is SGHAT and CDR2 FQNNGV. Trimming pared 0 bases from V and 4 bases from J, leaving 6 bases between. The CDR3 nucleotides read TGTGCCAGCAGCTTAGAGGTGGCCACTGAAGCTTTCTTT. As protein: CASSLEVATEAFF.

This clone was counted many times. This rearrangement joins TRBV10-2 to TRBJ1-5; D remains ambiguous. The CDR3 spans 15 residues. The V gene's germline CDR1 is WSHSY and CDR2 SAAADI. The V end was cut by 6 bases, the J end by 0 bases, with 12 bases between. This chain's CDR3 is CASRVDPNSNQPQHF. In DNA form, the CDR3 reads TGCGCCAGCAGGGTCGATCCTAATAGCAATCAGCCCCAGCATTTT.

The chain joins TRBV5-8 to TRBJ1-5, with D uncertain. The V gene lost 2 bases and the J gene lost 1 base, with 13 bases spanning the gap. Germline V gene lookup returns CDR1 SGHTS and CDR2 YDEGEE. The CDR3 spans 16 residues. This chain's CDR3 is CASSFTREVSNQPQHF. The CDR3 bases are TGTGCCAGCAGCTTTACAAGGGAGGTGAGCAATCAGCCCCAGCATTTT.

This clone was picked up many times. This chain connects TRBV10-3 to TRBJ1-5; D is perhaps TRBD1 (6 bases). The CDR3 is 15 residues long. The germline gives CDR1 ENHRY, CDR2 SYGVKD. V was cut by 2 bases and J by 6 bases, with 14 bases left in between. CDR3 DNA sequence: TGTGCCATCAGTGAGACGCCAGGGGATGTTCAGCCCCAGCATTTT. This codes for CAISETPGDVQPQHF.

The V and J genes are TRBV29-1 and TRBJ1-2; D is unclear. The CDR3 runs to 10 residues. The V gene lost 3 bases and the J gene lost 6 bases, with 5 bases spanning the gap. CDR1 and CDR2 from the germline V gene are SQVTM and ANQGSEA. DNA for the CDR3: TGCAGCGTTGACGCAGATGGCTACACCTTC. Its protein is CSVDADGYTF.

The V call is TRBV6-6, the J call TRBJ1-5; 7 bases agree with TRBD1. Germline V lookup: CDR1 MNHNY, CDR2 SVGAGI (reference sequence). The CDR3 consists of 16 residues. Trimming took 2 bases from V and 2 from J; bases not matched to a gene: 6. The CDR3 DNA sequence: TGTGCCAGCAGTTACCCGACAGGGTCGGGCAATCAGCCCCAGCATTTT. It translates to CASSYPTGSGNQPQHF.